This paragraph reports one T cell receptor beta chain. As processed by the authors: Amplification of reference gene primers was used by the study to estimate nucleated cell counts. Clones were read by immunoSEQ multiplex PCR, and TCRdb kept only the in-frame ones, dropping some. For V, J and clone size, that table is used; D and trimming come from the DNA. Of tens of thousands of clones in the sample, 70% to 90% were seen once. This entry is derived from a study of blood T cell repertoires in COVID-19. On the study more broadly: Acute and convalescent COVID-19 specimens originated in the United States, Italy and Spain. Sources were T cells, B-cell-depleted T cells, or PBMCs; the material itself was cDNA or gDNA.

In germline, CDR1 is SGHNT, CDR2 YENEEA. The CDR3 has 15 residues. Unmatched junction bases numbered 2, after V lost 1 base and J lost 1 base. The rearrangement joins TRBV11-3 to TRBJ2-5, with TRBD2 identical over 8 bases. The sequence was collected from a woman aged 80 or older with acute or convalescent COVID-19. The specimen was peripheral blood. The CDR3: CASSLGAGVQETQYF. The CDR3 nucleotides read TGTGCCAGCAGCTTAGGAGCGGGGGTCCAAGAGACCCAGTACTTC.